Listed below are T cell receptor beta chains from one sample, sequenced in a study of T cell responses to AZD1222 COVID-19 vaccine. Method: immunoSEQ multiplex PCR; TCRdb's copy keeps in-frame clones and lacks some. The sample contains around 110,000 clones, approximately 90% of which appear only once. The specimen was peripheral blood, collected on day 0 of AZD1222 vaccination. The receptors come from an adult in good health. Each CDR3 is given with its conserved first and last residue. D genes are given only for firm matches. Clone size is not always given. Where it is, it says once, few, many or a class for expanded clones.

TRBV7-2	NA	NA	TRBJ2-1	CASSVGGPRARNEQFF	TGTGCCAGCAGCGTAGGGGGGCCTAGGGCTCGCAATGAGCAGTTCTTC
TRBV20-1	NA	NA	TRBJ1-4	CSASSEKLFF	TGCAGTGCTAGTAGCGAAAAACTGTTTTTT
TRBV7-2	NA	NA	TRBJ1-3	CASSVTQQGAAGNTIYF	TGTGCCAGCAGCGTAACCCAACAGGGAGCGGCTGGAAACACCATATATTTT
TRBV5-4	TRBD2	once	TRBJ2-3	CASSFPERGRDTQYF	TGTGCCAGCAGTTTTCCGGAGCGGGGGAGAGATACGCAGTATTTT
TRBV3-1/TRBV3-2	TRBD2	NA	TRBJ2-2	CANGPSGSGELFF	TGTGCCAATGGGCCTAGCGGGTCCGGGGAGCTGTTTTTT
TRBV5-1	NA	NA	TRBJ1-2	CASSPSLENYGYTF	TGCGCCAGCAGCCCGAGTCTGGAGAACTATGGCTACACCTTC
TRBV7-2	TRBD2	NA	TRBJ2-1	CASSPRTSGRLNEQFF	TGTGCCAGCAGCCCGCGGACTAGCGGGAGACTCAATGAGCAGTTCTTC
TRBV12-5	TRBD1	NA	TRBJ1-2	CASGLPRDRVLRGYTF	TGTGCTAGTGGGTTACCCCGGGACAGGGTTTTACGTGGCTACACCTTC
TRBV5-1	NA	NA	TRBJ2-7	CASSVRGTYEQYF	TGCGCCAGCAGCGTCCGGGGAACCTACGAGCAGTACTTC
TRBV19	TRBD2	NA	TRBJ2-5	CASSNWTSGVQETQYF	TGTGCCAGTAGTAACTGGACTAGCGGGGTACAAGAGACCCAGTACTTC
TRBV30	NA	NA	TRBJ2-7	CAWNPSGGYEQYF	TGTGCCTGGAATCCGTCTGGAGGCTACGAGCAGTACTTC
TRBV2	NA	NA	TRBJ2-7	CASSRTYEQYF	TGTGCCAGCAGTCGTACCTACGAGCAGTACTTC
TRBV6-2/TRBV6-3	TRBD1	NA	TRBJ1-2	CASSPGGSGYGYTF	TGTGCCAGCAGTCCAGGGGGTTCGGGCTATGGCTACACCTTC
TRBV14	NA	NA	TRBJ2-3	CASSQVSGPPPDTQYF	TGTGCCAGCAGCCAAGTGTCTGGACCTCCCCCAGATACGCAGTATTTT
TRBV3-1/TRBV3-2	TRBD2	NA	TRBJ2-7	CASSLTSGSYEQYF	TGTGCCAGCAGTCTCACTAGCGGGTCCTACGAGCAGTACTTC
TRBV5-6	NA	NA	TRBJ2-5	CASSSDRQETQYF	TGTGCCAGCAGTTCAGACCGACAGGAGACCCAGTACTTC
TRBV28	TRBD1	NA	TRBJ1-5	CATPGTGPNQPQHF	TGTGCCACTCCCGGGACAGGGCCGAATCAGCCCCAGCATTTT
TRBV30	NA	NA	TRBJ2-3	CAWTWLDTQYF	TGTGCCTGGACTTGGTTGGATACGCAGTATTTT
TRBV3-1/TRBV3-2	NA	NA	TRBJ2-3	CASSTGLITDTQYF	TGTGCCAGCAGCACCGGACTAATCACAGATACGCAGTATTTT